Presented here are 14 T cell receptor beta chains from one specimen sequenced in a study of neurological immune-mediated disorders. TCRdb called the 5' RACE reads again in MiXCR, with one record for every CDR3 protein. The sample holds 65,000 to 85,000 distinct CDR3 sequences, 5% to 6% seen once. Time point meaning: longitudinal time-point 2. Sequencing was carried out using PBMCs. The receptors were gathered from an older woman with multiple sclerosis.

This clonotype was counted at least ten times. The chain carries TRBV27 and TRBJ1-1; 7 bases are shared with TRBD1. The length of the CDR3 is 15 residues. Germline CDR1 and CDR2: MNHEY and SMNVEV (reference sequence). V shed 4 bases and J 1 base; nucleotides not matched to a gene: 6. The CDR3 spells CASSSLTGSNTEAFF. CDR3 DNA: TGTGCCAGCAGTTCATTGACAGGGTCGAACACTGAAGCTTTCTTT.

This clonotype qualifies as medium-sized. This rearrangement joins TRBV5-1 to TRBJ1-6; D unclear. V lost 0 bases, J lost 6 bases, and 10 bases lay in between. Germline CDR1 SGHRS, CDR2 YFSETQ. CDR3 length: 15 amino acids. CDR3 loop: CASSLDGGFNSPLHF. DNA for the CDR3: TGCGCCAGCAGCTTGGATGGAGGATTTAATTCACCCCTCCACTTT.

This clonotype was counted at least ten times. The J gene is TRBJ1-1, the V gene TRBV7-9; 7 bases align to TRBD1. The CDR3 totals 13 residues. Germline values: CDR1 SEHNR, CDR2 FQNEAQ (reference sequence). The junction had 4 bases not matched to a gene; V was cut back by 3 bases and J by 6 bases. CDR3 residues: CASSLRQGAEAFF. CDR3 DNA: TGTGCCAGCAGCTTGAGGCAGGGGGCTGAAGCTTTCTTT.

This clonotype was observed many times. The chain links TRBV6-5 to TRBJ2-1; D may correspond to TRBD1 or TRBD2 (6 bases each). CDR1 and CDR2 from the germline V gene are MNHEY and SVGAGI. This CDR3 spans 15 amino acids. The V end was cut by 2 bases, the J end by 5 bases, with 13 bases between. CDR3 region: CASSYMTGGHNEQFF. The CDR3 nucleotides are TGTGCCAGCAGTTACATGACAGGAGGGCACAATGAGCAGTTCTTC.

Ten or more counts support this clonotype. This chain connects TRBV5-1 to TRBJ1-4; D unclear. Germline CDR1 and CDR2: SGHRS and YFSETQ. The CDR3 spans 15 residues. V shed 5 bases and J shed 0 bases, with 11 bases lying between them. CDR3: CASRIKMATNEKLFF. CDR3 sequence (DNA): TGCGCCAGCAGAATTAAGATGGCAACTAATGAAAAACTGTTTTTT.

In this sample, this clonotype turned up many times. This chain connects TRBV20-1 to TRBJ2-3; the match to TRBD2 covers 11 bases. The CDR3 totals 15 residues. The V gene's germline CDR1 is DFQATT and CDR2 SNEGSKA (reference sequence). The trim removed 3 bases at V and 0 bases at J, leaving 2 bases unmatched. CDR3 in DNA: TGCAGTGCTAGCGCTAGCGGGGGGAGCACAGATACGCAGTATTTT. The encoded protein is CSASASGGSTDTQYF.

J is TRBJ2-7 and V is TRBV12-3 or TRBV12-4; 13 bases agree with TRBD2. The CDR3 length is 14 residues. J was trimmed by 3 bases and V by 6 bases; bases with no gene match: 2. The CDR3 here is CASRRTSGGYEQYF. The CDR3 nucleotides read TGTGCCAGCAGGAGGACTAGCGGGGGCTACGAGCAGTACTTC.

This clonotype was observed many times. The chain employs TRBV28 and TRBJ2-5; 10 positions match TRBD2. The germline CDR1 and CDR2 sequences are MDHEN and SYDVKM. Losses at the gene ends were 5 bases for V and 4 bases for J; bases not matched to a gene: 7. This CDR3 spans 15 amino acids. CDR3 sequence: CASSLGAGGRETQYF. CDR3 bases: TGTGCCAGCAGTCTCGGAGCGGGGGGGAGAGAGACCCAGTACTTC.

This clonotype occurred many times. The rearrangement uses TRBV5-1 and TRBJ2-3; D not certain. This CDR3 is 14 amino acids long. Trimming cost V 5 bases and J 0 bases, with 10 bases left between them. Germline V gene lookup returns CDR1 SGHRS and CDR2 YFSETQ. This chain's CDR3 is CASRSQVSTDTQYF. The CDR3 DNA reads TGCGCCAGCAGGTCCCAGGTTAGCACAGATACGCAGTATTTT.

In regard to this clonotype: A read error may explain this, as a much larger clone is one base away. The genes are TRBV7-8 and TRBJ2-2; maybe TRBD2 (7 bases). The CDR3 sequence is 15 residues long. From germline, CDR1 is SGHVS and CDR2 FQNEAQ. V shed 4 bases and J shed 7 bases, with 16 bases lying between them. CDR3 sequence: CASSSLGGAIGELFF. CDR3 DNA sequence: TGTGCCAGCAGCTCCCTGGGGGGGGCGATCGGGGAGCTGTTTTTT.

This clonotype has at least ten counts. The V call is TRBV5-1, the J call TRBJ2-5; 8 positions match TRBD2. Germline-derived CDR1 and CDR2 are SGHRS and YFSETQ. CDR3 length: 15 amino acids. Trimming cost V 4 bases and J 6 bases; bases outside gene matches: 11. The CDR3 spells CASSQRSGDTKTQYF. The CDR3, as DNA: TGCGCCAGCAGCCAACGTAGCGGGGACACAAAGACCCAGTACTTC. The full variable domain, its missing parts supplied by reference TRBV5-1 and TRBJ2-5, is KAGVTQTPRYLIKTRGQQVTLSCSPISGHRSVSWYQQTPGQGLQFLFEYFSETQRNKGNFPGRFSGRQFSNSRSEMNVSTLELGDSALYLCASSQRSGDTKTQYFGPGTRLLVL.

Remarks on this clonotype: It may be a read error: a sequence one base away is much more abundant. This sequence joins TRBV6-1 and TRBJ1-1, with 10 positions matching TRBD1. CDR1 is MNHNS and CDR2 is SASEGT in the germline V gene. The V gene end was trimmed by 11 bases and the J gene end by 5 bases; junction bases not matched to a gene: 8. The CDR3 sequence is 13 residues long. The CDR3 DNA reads TGTGCCGGCACCGGGACAGGGGTGACTGAAGCTTTCTTT. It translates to CAGTGTGVTEAFF.

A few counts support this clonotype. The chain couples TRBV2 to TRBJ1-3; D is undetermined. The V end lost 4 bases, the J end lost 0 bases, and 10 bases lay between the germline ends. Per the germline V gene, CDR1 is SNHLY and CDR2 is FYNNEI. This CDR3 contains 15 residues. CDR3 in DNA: TGTGCCAGCAGTGTCGATGTTATCTCTGGAAACACCATATATTTT. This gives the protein CASSVDVISGNTIYF.

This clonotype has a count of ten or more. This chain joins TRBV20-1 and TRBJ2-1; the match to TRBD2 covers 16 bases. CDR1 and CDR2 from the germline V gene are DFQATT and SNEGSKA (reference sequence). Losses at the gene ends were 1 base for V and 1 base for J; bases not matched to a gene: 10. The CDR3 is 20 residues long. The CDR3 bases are TGCAGTGCTAGAGTGCCCCGTGGGACTAGCGGGGGGGTATCCTACAATGAGCAGTTCTTC. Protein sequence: CSARVPRGTSGGVSYNEQFF.